This T cell receptor (beta chain) comes out of a study of shared clonotypes between healthy human individuals. Findings and limits, study-wide: Between several donors, naive CD4 clonotypes were shared at a level of about 5%.

Those who donated were healthy HIV-negative adults, with no recent acute infections or vaccinations reported. This CDR3 region has 14 residues. V dropped 5 bases and J dropped 6 bases, with 16 bases sitting between them. Germline V gene data show CDR1 as MNHEY and CDR2 as SVGAGI. As processed by the authors: ImmunoSEQ yielded junction-only sequences lacking quality scores, so filtering differed. Generated by immunoSEQ multiplex PCR, the TCRdb table keeps only in-frame clones and is missing some. V and J calls and clone size are given by that table; D and trimming were obtained from the DNA. This table has 2,500,000 or so clones, 85% to 95% appearing once. For this clone: Its specificity is not known.

This TCR was sampled from a man aged 18 to 30 in good health. Some clones in this sample may be carry-over from other donors' samples. Sequenced material: naive CD4+ T cells from PBMCs. Indicated subset: CD45RA+ positively selected. The chain recombines TRBV6-5 with TRBJ1-1, with D possibly being TRBD1 (6 bases). CDR3 DNA sequence: TGTGCCAGCAGTCGGACAGCCCAGGGCCCTGAAGCTTTCTTT. Translating gives CASSRTAQGPEAFF.